One T cell receptor beta chain is described in this entry. There is no known antigen for this receptor. No base quality values were provided; no much bigger clone lies one nucleotide off. This entry comes from a study of T cell changes during pregnancy in multiple sclerosis (dated by TCRdb to between 2019 and 2020). Turning to the overall study: The study examined how the T cell repertoire changed over the course of pregnancy in women with multiple sclerosis.

To prepare the library, the immunoSEQ multiplex PCR assay was applied. Here the immuneACCESS table is served through TCRdb, limited to in-frame sequences with V and J called. Missing clones are a known gap in these copies; in checked studies unresolved V genes cover under half, and the rest lacks a known reason. This sample lists about 67,000 clones; about 89% were detected once. Clones ranked in the top ten supply over 1.1% of the sample. The germline V gene (reference sequence) specifies LNHDA as CDR1 and SQIVND as CDR2. The CDR3 starts with the cysteine, ends with the phenylalanine, and has 16 residues. CDR3 DNA only is kept here, 48 bases in frame from base 1. Trimmed from V: 3 bases; trimmed from J: 4 bases; junction bases lacking a gene match: 10.

This material consisted of peripheral blood, taken in the second trimester of pregnancy. The sequence is built from TRBV19 and TRBJ1-2, and 8 bases in between align with TRBD1. The clonotype was recovered from a female donor with multiple sclerosis, enrolled in a pregnancy study. The nucleotide sequence reads TGTGCCAGTAGTATGGCAGGGAGCAGGGGGCTCTATGGCTACACCTTC. Its coded protein is CASSMAGSRGLYGYTF. Beyond the CDR3, the reference TRBV19 and TRBJ1-2 genes provide the residues; the full variable domain reads: DGGITQSPKYLFRKEGQNVTLSCEQNLNHDAMYWYRQDPGQGLRLIYYSQIVNDFQKGDIAEGYSVSREKKESFPLTVTSAQKNPTAFYLCASSMAGSRGLYGYTFGSGTRLTVV.